These 3 T cell receptor beta chains were all obtained from the same sample, sequenced in a study of cytomegalovirus exposure and HLA in healthy donors. PCR involved 60 Vbeta and 13 Jbeta primers. Data came from immunoSEQ multiplex PCR; TCRdb stores just in-frame clones and leaves some out. The sample contains more than 95,000 clones, approximately 80% of which appear only once. The specimen sequenced was PBMCs. The receptors were gathered from a man aged 50 to 60 in good health and CMV-seronegative.

Remarks on this clone: At one of its ends the junction is not consistent with the germline gene, which may arise from a read error. The sample holds other DNA sequences that translate to the same CDR3. The gene calls are TRBV7-9 and TRBJ1-1; D gene unclear. This CDR3 contains 14 residues. Germline lookup yields CDR1 SEHNR and CDR2 FQNEAQ (reference sequence). The CDR3: CASSSDGGWTEAFF. CDR3 nucleotide sequence: TGTGCTAGCAGCAGCGACGGAGGGTGGACTGAAGCTTTCTTT.

CDR3 sequence reads: CASSDWGREKLFF. Written as DNA, the CDR3 is TGTGCCAGCAGTGACTGGGGCCGAGAAAAACTGTTTTTT. The chain couples TRBV6-4 to TRBJ1-4, with D possibly being TRBD1 (5 bases). With 1 base removed from V and 8 bases from J, the gap between germline ends came to 8 bases. Per the germline V gene, CDR1 is MRHNA and CDR2 is SNTAGT. This CDR3 is built from 13 residues.

The CDR3 is CASSPPRQGMRETQYF. CDR3 in DNA: TGTGCCAGCAGCCCCCCCCGACAGGGAATGAGAGAGACCCAGTACTTC. The V call is TRBV7-6, the J call TRBJ2-5, with 7 positions matching TRBD1. V shed 5 bases and J 4 bases; nucleotides not matched to a gene: 13. Germline V CDR1 and CDR2: SGHVS, FNYEAQ. The CDR3 is made up of 16 amino acids.